These 4 T cell receptor beta chains share one sample of origin, sequenced in a study of shared clonotypes between healthy human individuals (dated by TCRdb to 2018 to 2020). Library prep was done by the immunoSEQ multiplex PCR assay. TCRdb took over this immuneACCESS table, retaining in-frame rearrangements with V and J assigned. Such tables are incomplete; in checked studies, under half of the missing clones stem from an unresolved V gene, and the remainder is unexplained. A total of about 1 million clones appear in this sample, around 74% of them only once. Of the sample, approximately 1.5% is held by the ten largest clones. The sequenced material came from memory CD4+ T cells sorted from blood. The cell subset or site tag for this specimen amounts to: CD45RA-negative fraction. The receptors were sampled from a man younger than 35 in good health.

This chain connects TRBV18 to TRBJ1-2; 8 positions match TRBD1. The CDR3 loop spans 15 amino acids. Per the germline V gene, CDR1 is KGHSH and CDR2 is LQKENI. The ends lost 3 bases at V and 6 bases at J; junction bases unmatched: 9. CDR3 sequence reads: CASSPRDRGGDGYTF. Here the CDR3 DNA reads TGTGCCAGCTCACCCCGCGACAGGGGAGGAGATGGCTACACCTTC.

The rearrangement links TRBV7-8 to TRBJ1-2; tentative D call: TRBD1 (6 bases). The V end was cut by 0 bases, the J end by 4 bases, with 12 bases between. The CDR3 runs to 15 residues. Germline CDR1 SGHVS, CDR2 FQNEAQ. The CDR3: CASSLATAGAYGYTF. CDR3 bases: TGTGCCAGCAGCTTAGCGACGGCAGGGGCCTATGGCTACACCTTC.

The V and J genes are TRBV5-6 and TRBJ1-2; no reliable D call. V was clipped by 1 base and J by 3 bases, with 10 bases between them. The CDR3 has 14 amino acids. Germline V gene data show CDR1 as SGHDT and CDR2 as YYEEEE. DNA for the CDR3: TGTGCCAGCAGCTTGTCCCAACAGTACTATGGCTACACCTTC. As protein: CASSLSQQYYGYTF. Full variable domain (missing parts from reference TRBV5-6 and TRBJ1-2): DAGVTQSPTHLIKTRGQQVTLRCSPKSGHDTVSWYQQALGQGPQFIFQYYEEEERQRGNFPDRFSGHQFPNYSSELNVNALLLGDSALYLCASSLSQQYYGYTFGSGTRLTVV.

The chain employs TRBV5-4 and TRBJ2-3; no clear D. Germline V gene lookup returns CDR1 SGHNT and CDR2 YYREEE (reference sequence). The CDR3 is made up of 16 amino acids. With 4 bases removed from V and 3 bases from J, the gap between germline ends came to 18 bases. The DNA of the CDR3 is TGTGCCAGCAGCCCGGATCGGCAGTCCATAACAGATACGCAGTATTTT. Protein sequence: CASSPDRQSITDTQYF.